This T cell receptor (beta chain) was found in a study of T cell repertoires in cytomegalovirus infection. Study-level information: The public TCR beta signatures pointed to both CMV infection and matching HLA type. Regarding the study as a whole: HLA-C-restricted CMV clonotypes gave the most frequent clonotype in two of eight donors. Individuals carrying CMV plus the relevant HLA were identified by cumulative frequency of public TCR beta families.

V was clipped by 5 bases and J by 2 bases, with 12 bases between them. The CDR3 runs 14 residues. From germline, CDR1 is MNHEY and CDR2 SVGAGI. This clonotype was counted a few times. Its antigen remains unknown. Each CDR3 protein is one row after TCRdb ran MiXCR on the reads. Of 480,000 or so distinct CDR3 sequences listed, roughly 12% are singletons. Sequencing was carried out using PBMCs. The rearrangement joins TRBV6-5 to TRBJ1-2, with D tentatively TRBD1 (6 bases). This clonotype was sampled from a human donor in good health (CMV status not recorded). Some clones in this sample may be carry-over from other donors' samples. The CDR3, as DNA: TGTGCCAGCAGTGCCACGGACAGAAACTATGGCTACACCTTC. Residues: CASSATDRNYGYTF.